The clone carrying this TCR beta chain has at least ten counts. The antigen remains undetermined. Treatment of any kind had been given to no patient before thyroid surgery. The data originate from a study of metastatic and nonmetastatic thyroid tumors. Study details: The authors compared repertoires across blood and tumor or nodule tissue from malignant and benign thyroid patients.

Authors' methods: Between-group CDR3 differences, defined by clinicopathological status, yielded a distant-metastasis classifier for papillary thyroid cancer. TCRdb re-analyzed the PCR reads using MiXCR. It is TCRdb's table, rather than the study itself, that gives the V and J calls and clone size. The table lists just under 60,000 clones, about a sixth of them singletons, with over 9% in the top ten. CDR3 length: 18 residues. Trimming cost V 0 bases and J 8 bases; bases outside gene matches: 12. Germline V gives CDR1 MNHNY, CDR2 SVGAGI (reference sequence). General study results and limits: Benign nodules reportedly had significantly lower TCR beta diversity than malignant thyroid tumors in blood and tumor.

Source material: blood. The TCR comes from a male donor with papillary thyroid cancer or a benign thyroid nodule (not recorded which). Some clones in this sample may be carry-over from other donors' samples. The chain combines TRBV6-6 with TRBJ1-6, with 8 positions matching TRBD1. CDR3 region: CASSYSRHTGQVDSPLHF. In nucleotides, the CDR3 is TGTGCCAGCAGTTACTCCCGCCATACGGGACAGGTGGATTCACCCCTCCACTTT.